The 20 T cell receptor delta chains given below trace back to one sample, sequenced in a study of γδ T cells in repeated Plasmodium falciparum infection. Bulk repertoires came from Vgamma9/Vdelta2+ or Vdelta2-negative gammadelta T cells flow-sorted from PBMC. TCRdb re-analyzed the multiplex PCR reads via CATT. The table lists some 51,000 delta-chain clones, about 1.9% of them singletons, with approximately 25% in the top ten. The specimen was gamma-delta T cells from blood. The receptor source for this set is a pool of human donors (malaria-infected and uninfected, not separated).

This clone was picked up many times. This sequence is one base from a far larger clone and is likely a read error. The same CDR3 is also encoded by other DNA sequences in this sample. The chain carries TRDV2 and TRDJ1; 12 positions agree with TRDD3. The CDR3 consists of 20 residues. Trimming took 0 bases from V and 0 from J; bases not matched to a gene: 13. The germline CDR1 and CDR2 sequences are GEAIGNYY and EKD. CDR3 sequence: CACDTLQLGDTDSYTDKLIF. Here the CDR3 DNA reads TGTGCCTGTGACACCCTCCAGCTGGGGGATACGGATTCGTACACCGATAAACTCATCTTT.

This clone appeared many times. The mismatch at residue 13 between this DNA's translation and the TCRdb protein of a much larger clone likely reflects a read error; the protein shown is translated from the DNA. J is TRDJ1 and V is TRDV1, with 8 bases aligning to TRDD3. TCRdb carries no J gene annotation; the J gene was assigned here by matching the DNA with germline. CDR1 and CDR2 (germline): TSWWSYY, QGS. This CDR3 has 20 amino acids. J was trimmed by 0 bases and V by 2 bases; bases with no gene match: 17. CDR3 sequence: CALGESAYLILGVYTDKLIF. Written as DNA, the CDR3 is TGTGCTCTTGGGGAATCGGCCTACCTTATACTGGGGGTCTACACCGATAAACTCATCTTT.

This clone was detected a few times. This probably arose from a read error, given a far larger clone one base away. Other DNA sequences in the sample encode the same CDR3. The rearrangement uses TRDV1 and TRDJ1; TRDD3 matches at 12 bases. Germline matching of the DNA provided the J gene here, since TCRdb leaves it blank. CDR1 and CDR2 from the germline V gene are TSWWSYY and QGS. The CDR3 has 24 residues. The CDR3 region has the DNA TGTGCTCTCGGGGAACTGGGTAGGGCGCCCTCTCCTTACTGGGGGATACCCCGCACCGATAAACTCATCTTT. It codes for CALGELGRAPSPYWGIPRTDKLIF.

A note on this clone: Translating this DNA gives a protein that differs at residue 9 from the TCRdb one, which belongs to a much larger clone; a read error is likely, and the protein shown is this translation. The chain uses TRDV1 and TRDJ1; D call uncertain. TCRdb is silent on the J gene; assignment here came from matching the DNA to germline. Germline CDR1 reads TSWWSYY; CDR2 reads QGS. CDR3 size: 14 residues. V was pared by 2 bases and J by 3 bases, with 10 bases between. This CDR3 reads CALGECVNADKLIF. The CDR3 nucleotides read TGTGCTCTTGGGGAATGTGTGAACGCCGATAAACTCATCTTT.

This clone was recorded a few times. TCRdb's entry gives the protein of a much larger clone, which mismatches this DNA's translation at residue 16, likely from a read error; the protein reported here is translated from the DNA. This chain uses TRDV1 with TRDJ1; tentatively, D is TRDD3 (6 bases). TCRdb carries no J gene annotation; the J gene was assigned here by matching the DNA with germline. Germline CDR1 TSWWSYY, CDR2 QGS. The CDR3 sequence is 20 residues long. The CDR3 sequence: CALGEPSPPYWAPGTEKLIF. The DNA for the CDR3 is TGTGCTCTTGGGGAACCCTCCCCCCCCTACTGGGCTCCCGGCACCGAGAAACTCATCTTT.

This clone occurred a few times. TCRdb pairs this DNA with a much larger clone's protein that differs at residue 22, likely a read error; the protein shown was translated from the DNA. This chain links TRDV1 with TRDJ1; 8 nucleotides agree with TRDD3. TCRdb does not report a J gene; here it was assigned by matching the DNA to germline references. The germline V gene encodes CDR1 TSWWSYY and CDR2 QGS. CDR3 size: 25 residues. CDR3 protein: CALGDKVSYVPRRHYWGYFTDRLIF. Written as DNA, the CDR3 is TGTGCTCTTGGGGATAAGGTATCCTACGTGCCCAGGCGTCATTACTGGGGATACTTCACCGATAGACTCATCTTT.

As for this clone: Different DNA sequences within this sample yield the same CDR3. Called V gene: TRDV2; the J gene was not called; no DNA check was done on the table's D call, TRDD3. Germline lookup yields CDR1 GEAIGNYY and CDR2 EKD. CDR3 length: 18 amino acids. The CDR3 nucleotides read TGTGCCTGTGATACTCTGCTACTGGGGGATCCGTACACCGATAAACTCATTTTT. Protein sequence: CACDTLLLGDPYTDKLIF.

In regard to this clone: A far larger clone differs by one base, so this is likely a read error. Additional DNA sequences in this sample encode the identical CDR3. Called V gene: TRDV1; the J gene was not called; no DNA check was done on the table's D call, TRDD3. The germline CDR1 and CDR2 sequences are TSWWSYY and QGS. The CDR3 has 21 amino acids. The CDR3 DNA reads TGTGCTCTTGGGGATTCCTTGCTAAGCGTACTGGGGGATACGGACACCGATAAACTCATCTTC. Encoded protein: CALGDSLLSVLGDTDTDKLIF.

This clone was detected ten times or more. A far larger clone is one base from this, pointing to a likely read error. This sample also contains other DNA sequences that code for the same CDR3. The J gene is TRDJ1, the V gene TRDV2; 8 positions agree with TRDD3. After removal of 4 bases from V and 0 bases from J, the junction contained 21 bases not matched to a gene. CDR1 and CDR2 from the germline V gene are GEAIGNYY and EKD. The CDR3 is made up of 20 amino acids. The CDR3 is CACDGVPPSGGPDYTDKLIF. For the CDR3, the DNA is TGTGCCTGTGATGGGGTGCCCCCCTCTGGGGGACCCGACTACACCGATAAACTCATCTTT.

This clone was found a few times. The amino acid sequence in TCRdb belongs to a much larger clone and departs from this DNA's translation at residue 15, likely a sequencing read error; the sequence shown is translated from the DNA. TRDV2 is the V gene, and the J gene was not called; the D call of TRDD3 is as the table states it, not checked on the DNA. The CDR3 is made up of 17 amino acids. Germline CDR1 GEAIGNYY, CDR2 EKD. This CDR3 is CACDAVGDGGYTDKFIF. The CDR3 nucleotides are TGTGCCTGTGACGCGGTGGGGGATGGGGGCTACACCGATAAATTCATCTTT.

The sample holds many counts of this clone. This DNA's translation and the protein TCRdb lists, from a much larger clone, do not match at residue 5, likely due to a read error; the protein shown is translated from the DNA. J is TRDJ1 and V is TRDV1; maybe TRDD3 (8 bases). In the absence of a J gene in TCRdb, the DNA was matched to germline to assign it here. CDR3 length: 24 residues. Germline V lookup: CDR1 TSWWSYY, CDR2 QGS. CDR3 residues: CALGRFLLLPWGTKIPRYTDKLIF. The CDR3 coding sequence is TGTGCCCTGGGCAGATTCCTACTTCTCCCCTGGGGGACAAAAATCCCGAGGTACACCGATAAACTCATCTTT.

In its sample, this clone is medium-sized. The sample carries other DNA sequences with the same CDR3. The chain carries TRDV1 and TRDJ1, with 8 bases aligning to TRDD3. Germline V lookup: CDR1 TSWWSYY, CDR2 QGS. The CDR3 is 23 residues long. With V trimmed by 0 bases and J by 0 bases, 24 bases remained unmatched. The CDR3 sequence is CALGELIGIRVHIPPYYTDKLIF. CDR3 sequence (DNA): TGTGCTCTTGGGGAACTAATAGGGATACGCGTACACATCCCTCCCTACTACACCGATAAACTCATCTTT.

For this clone: This DNA translates differently at residue 12 from the TCRdb protein, which is that of a much larger clone; a read error is likely, and the protein shown is the DNA's own translation. The V gene is TRDV1, the J gene TRDJ1; D is tentatively TRDD2 or TRDD3 (6 bases each). Assignment of the J gene here rests on matching the DNA to germline, because TCRdb gives none. Germline CDR1 and CDR2: TSWWSYY and QGS. Between the trimmed V and J ends, which lost 3 bases and 8 bases, there was a span of 34 bases. The CDR3 length is 20 residues. The CDR3 nucleotides are TGTGCTCTTGGGGAGCCCCCCTCCTACGGGCTGAGGGATAGGCGCGGAAAACTCATCTTT. Amino acids: CALGEPPSYGLRDRRGKLIF.

Many counts were recorded for this clone. Translating this DNA gives a protein that differs at residue 10 from the TCRdb one, which belongs to a much larger clone; a read error is likely, and the protein shown is this translation. The V gene is TRDV3, the J gene TRDJ1; 11 nucleotides line up with TRDD3. No J segment appears in TCRdb, so it was assigned here by matching the sequence to germline. The V and J ends lost 3 bases and 2 bases, in that order; junction bases with no gene match: 26. CDR3 length: 21 residues. Germline lookup yields CDR1 TVYSNPD and CDR2 GDNSRS (reference sequence). The chain's CDR3 is CAFPRGLPRDWGIVATDKLIF. The CDR3 DNA reads as TGTGCCTTCCCGCGGGGCCTTCCCCGAGACTGGGGGATAGTAGCGACCGATAAACTCATCTTT.

This clone was seen a handful of times. TCRdb pairs this DNA with a much larger clone's protein that differs at residue 11, likely a read error; the protein shown was translated from the DNA. This chain joins TRAV38-2/DV8 and TRDJ1, with TRDD3 matching over 12 bases. Because TCRdb records no J gene, it was assigned here through a match of the DNA to germline. V gave up 0 bases and J gave up 3 bases; unmatched junction bases: 27. CDR1 is TSESDYY, CDR2 QEAYKQQN, per germline. The CDR3 length is 24 residues. CDR3 nucleotides: TGTGCTTATAGGAGCGCGAGACGTTGGGACCTTTTACTGGGGGATACTTGGTCGGCCGATAAACTCATCTTT. It codes for CAYRSARRWDLLLGDTWSADKLIF.

This clone was seen many times. TCRdb records a much larger clone's protein for this DNA, with a difference at residue 14 that likely arises from a read error; the protein given is the translation of the DNA. The chain combines TRDV1 with TRDJ2; 9 bases agree with TRDD3. The J gene is absent in TCRdb and was assigned here via DNA matching to germline. There are 21 residues in the CDR3. The J segment lost 4 bases and the V segment lost 1 base, leaving 19 bases of the junction unmatched. CDR1 is TSWWSYY and CDR2 is QGS in the germline V gene. CDR3 amino acids: CALGEPQFFTGGRHRTAQLFF. CDR3 nucleotides: TGTGCTCTTGGGGAACCACAGTTTTTCACTGGGGGACGTCATCGGACAGCACAACTCTTCTTT.

Points on this clone: A far larger clone is a single base away, which makes a read error likely. The V gene reported is TRDV2; the J gene is uncalled; no check of the table's D call, TRDD3, against the DNA was made. Germline loops: CDR1 GEAIGNYY, CDR2 EKD. The CDR3 contains 16 residues. The CDR3 nucleotides are TGTGCCTGTGAGGCCCTGGGGGAACTCGACACCGATAAGCTCATCTTT. This sequence encodes CACEALGELDTDKLIF.

This clone was seen only a few times. TCRdb shows a much larger clone's protein in place of this DNA's translation, and the two differ at residue 14, likely through a read error; the protein shown is translated from the DNA. The chain combines TRDV1 with TRDJ1, with TRDD3 matching over 11 bases. Assignment of the J gene here rests on matching the DNA to germline, because TCRdb gives none. V trimming: 0 bases; J trimming: 1 base; junction bases outside the gene matches: 28. This CDR3 region has 25 residues. The germline gives CDR1 TSWWSYY, CDR2 QGS. CDR3 sequence: CALGELGVFVWGIQIGWWFTDKLIF. The DNA of the CDR3 is TGTGCTCTTGGGGAACTTGGGGTCTTCGTCTGGGGGATACAGATCGGATGGTGGTTCACCGATAAACTCATCTTT.

At least ten counts were recorded for this clone. The protein TCRdb lists belongs to a much larger clone and differs from this DNA's translation at residue 12, which points to a read error; the protein shown is made from the DNA. The J gene is TRDJ1, the V gene TRDV3, with D perhaps assigned TRDD2 or TRDD3 (6 bases each). No J gene is reported in TCRdb; it was inferred here by comparing the DNA with germline. The germline V gene encodes CDR1 TVYSNPD and CDR2 GDNSRS (reference sequence). The CDR3 runs 21 residues. Trimming took 3 bases from V and 2 from J, leaving 37 bases between them. CDR3 in amino acids: CAFPRGLPRNWEIVATDKLIF. Written as DNA, the CDR3 is TGTGCCTTCCCGCGGGGCCTTCCCCGAAACTGGGAGATAGTAGCGACCGATAAACTCATCTTT.

The table lists this clone with many counts. The protein in TCRdb stems from a much larger clone and differs at residue 18 from this DNA's translation, likely a read error; here the protein is translated from the DNA. This chain links TRAV38-2/DV8 with TRDJ1; tentatively, D is TRDD2 (8 bases). Germline assignment: CDR1 TSESDYY and CDR2 QEAYKQQN. CDR3 length: 23 amino acids. Deletions cut 2 bases from V and 3 bases from J, with 38 bases between. CDR3 residues: CAYRSYFLRMSGGPRKRADKLIF. The DNA for the CDR3 is TGTGCTTATAGGAGTTACTTCCTACGGATGAGTGGGGGACCCCGTAAGAGAGCCGATAAACTCATCTTT.